This TCR beta chain was obtained from a study of blood T cell repertoires in COVID-19. Recovery among Cohort 3 donors was established by two negative PCRs, clearance, or symptom resolution. The CDR3 extends over 13 amino acids. The V end lost 5 bases, the J end lost 4 bases, and 11 bases lay between the germline ends. Per the germline V gene, CDR1 is PRHDT and CDR2 is FYEKMQ (reference sequence). Generated by immunoSEQ multiplex PCR, the TCRdb table keeps only in-frame clones and is missing some. The profile shows some 260,000 clones, 70% to 90% of them singletons. This TCR came from a man aged 35 to 55 who had recovered from COVID-19. The material sequenced was PBMCs or T cells enriched from blood (not recorded which). This chain uses TRBV13 with TRBJ1-1, with a tentative D call TRBD1 (6 bases). CDR3 amino acids: CASSRGRGTEAFF. For the CDR3, the DNA is TGTGCCAGCAGCCGCGGCAGGGGCACTGAAGCTTTCTTT.